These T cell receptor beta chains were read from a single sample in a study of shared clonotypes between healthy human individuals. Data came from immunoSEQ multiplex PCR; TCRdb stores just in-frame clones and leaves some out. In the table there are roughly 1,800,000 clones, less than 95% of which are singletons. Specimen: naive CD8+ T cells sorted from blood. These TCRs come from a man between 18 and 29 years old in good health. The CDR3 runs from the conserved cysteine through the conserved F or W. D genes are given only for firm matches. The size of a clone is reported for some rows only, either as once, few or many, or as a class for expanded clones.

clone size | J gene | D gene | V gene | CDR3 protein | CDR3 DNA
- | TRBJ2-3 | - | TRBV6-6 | CASSYAAGRDTQYF | TGTGCCAGCAGTTACGCGGCAGGAAGAGATACGCAGTATTTT
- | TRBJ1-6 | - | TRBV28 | CASNPLGSSPLHF | TGTGCCAGCAACCCTCTGGGGAGCTCACCCCTCCACTTT
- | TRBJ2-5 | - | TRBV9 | CASSPPGVGETQYF | TGTGCCAGCAGCCCGCCGGGGGTTGGAGAGACCCAGTACTTC
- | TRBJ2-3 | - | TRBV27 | CASSGGGHGYF | TGTGCCAGCTCAGGGGGGGGGCACGGGTATTTT
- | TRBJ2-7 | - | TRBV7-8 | CASSVGQGGPYEQYF | TGTGCCAGCAGCGTCGGACAGGGAGGGCCCTACGAGCAGTACTTC
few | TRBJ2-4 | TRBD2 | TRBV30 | CACRRLAGGPADIQYF | TGTGCTTGCCGCAGACTAGCGGGAGGGCCGGCGGACATTCAGTACTTC
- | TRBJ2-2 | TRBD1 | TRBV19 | CASSSRPGTGTGELFF | TGTGCCAGTAGTTCTCGTCCCGGGACAGGGACCGGGGAGCTGTTTTTT
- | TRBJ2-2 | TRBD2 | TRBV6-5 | CASSLAGARGGELFF | TGTGCCAGCAGCTTAGCGGGGGCCCGGGGCGGGGAGCTGTTTTTT
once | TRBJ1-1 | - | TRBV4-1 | CASAPRQGDGTEAFF | TGCGCCAGCGCCCCTCGGCAGGGTGATGGCACTGAAGCTTTCTTT
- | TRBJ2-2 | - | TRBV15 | CATSSMRGTGELFF | TGTGCCACCAGTTCCATGCGCGGAACCGGGGAGCTGTTTTTT
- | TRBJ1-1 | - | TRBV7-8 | CASSLEVRAEAFF | TGTGCCAGCAGCTTAGAGGTACGGGCTGAAGCTTTCTTT
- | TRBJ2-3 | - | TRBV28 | CASSSLDTQYF | TGTGCCAGCAGTTCTCTAGATACGCAGTATTTT
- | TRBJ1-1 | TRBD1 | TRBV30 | CAWSPQGYEAEAFF | TGTGCCTGGAGTCCACAGGGGTATGAGGCTGAAGCTTTCTTT
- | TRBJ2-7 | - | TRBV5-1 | CASSLWPDVGYEQYF | TGCGCCAGCAGCTTATGGCCGGACGTGGGGTACGAGCAGTACTTC
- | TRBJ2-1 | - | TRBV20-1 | CSARLAGEQFF | TGCAGTGCTAGATTAGCAGGAGAGCAGTTCTTC
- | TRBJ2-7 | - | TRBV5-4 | CASSFDISSYEQYF | TGTGCCAGCAGCTTCGACATCTCTTCCTACGAGCAGTACTTC
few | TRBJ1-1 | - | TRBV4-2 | CASSQRGQNTEAFF | TGTGCCAGCAGCCAGCGGGGACAGAACACTGAAGCTTTCTTT
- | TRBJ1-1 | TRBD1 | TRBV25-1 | CASSESVGTGGLAFF | TGTGCCAGCAGTGAATCAGTGGGGACAGGGGGACTAGCTTTCTTT
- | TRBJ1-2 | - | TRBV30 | CAWTVFTESNYGYTF | TGTGCCTGGACGGTCTTTACTGAATCCAACTATGGCTACACCTTC
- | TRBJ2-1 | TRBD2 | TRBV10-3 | CAISGGTSGFDEQFF | TGTGCCATCAGCGGCGGGACTAGCGGGTTCGATGAGCAGTTCTTC
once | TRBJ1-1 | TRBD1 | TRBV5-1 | CASSPGGREAFF | TGCGCCAGCAGCCCAGGGGGCCGGGAAGCTTTCTTT
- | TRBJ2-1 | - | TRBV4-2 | CASSPWTGENNEQFF | TGTGCCAGCAGCCCCTGGACTGGAGAGAACAATGAGCAGTTCTTC
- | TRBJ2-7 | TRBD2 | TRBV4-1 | CASSQNSGAYEQYF | TGCGCCAGCAGCCAAAATAGCGGGGCCTACGAGCAGTACTTC
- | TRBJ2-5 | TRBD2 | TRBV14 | CASSKRDPAEETQYF | TGTGCCAGCAGCAAGCGGGACCCGGCGGAGGAGACCCAGTACTTC
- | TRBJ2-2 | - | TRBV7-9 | CASFKPPGDTGELFF | TGTGCCAGTTTCAAACCTCCAGGGGACACCGGGGAGCTGTTTTTT
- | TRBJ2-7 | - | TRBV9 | CASSVEVASYEQYF | TGTGCCAGCAGCGTAGAGGTAGCCTCCTACGAGCAGTACTTC
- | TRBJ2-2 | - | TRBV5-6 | CASSITGELFF | TGTGCCAGCAGTATAACCGGGGAGCTGTTTTTT
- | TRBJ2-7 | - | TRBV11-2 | CASSNPGQPYEQYF | TGTGCCAGCAGTAATCCAGGACAGCCCTACGAGCAGTACTTC
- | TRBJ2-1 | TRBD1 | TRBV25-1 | CASSESRRQDRDNEQFF | TGTGCCAGCAGTGAATCAAGGAGGCAGGACAGGGACAATGAGCAGTTCTTC
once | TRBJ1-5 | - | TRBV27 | CASSSPGPEQPQHF | TGTGCCAGCAGTTCCCCAGGGCCCGAACAGCCCCAGCATTTT
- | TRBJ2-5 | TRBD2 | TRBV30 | CAWSPGGQETQYF | TGTGCCTGGAGCCCGGGGGGGCAAGAGACCCAGTACTTC
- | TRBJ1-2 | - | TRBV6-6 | CASSVGIGRGYTF | TGTGCCAGCAGCGTAGGGATCGGAAGGGGCTACACCTTC
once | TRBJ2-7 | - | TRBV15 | CATSERGESYEQYF | TGTGCCACCAGCGAGAGGGGGGAAAGCTACGAGCAGTACTTC
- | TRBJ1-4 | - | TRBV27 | CASSFWGGPLNELFF | TGTGCCAGCAGTTTCTGGGGGGGGCCTCTGAATGAACTGTTTTTT
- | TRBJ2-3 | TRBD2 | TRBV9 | CASTGGTSGLTDTQYF | TGTGCCAGCACCGGGGGGACTAGCGGCCTCACAGATACGCAGTATTTT
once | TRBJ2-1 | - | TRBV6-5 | CASSYGGSSYNEQFF | TGTGCCAGCAGTTACGGGGGTAGCTCCTACAATGAGCAGTTCTTC
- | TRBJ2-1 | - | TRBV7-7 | CASSLGLETEQFF | TGTGCTAGCAGCTTAGGTCTAGAAACTGAGCAGTTCTTC